This T cell receptor beta chain was documented in a study of T cell changes during pregnancy in multiple sclerosis. Germline V CDR1 and CDR2: LGHNT, FRNRAP. The CDR3 runs to 13 residues. V was pared by 1 base and J by 7 bases, with 10 bases between. Using immunoSEQ multiplex PCR, the repertoire was profiled, and TCRdb retains in-frame clones only, with some absent. Of roughly 93,000 clones detected, approximately 90% appear once; the ten largest clones hold 0.9% to 0.95%. The chain is built from TRBV12-5 and TRBJ1-1; D unresolved. The clonotype comes from a female donor with multiple sclerosis, enrolled in a pregnancy study. The sample in question was peripheral blood, obtained before pregnancy. DNA of the CDR3: TGTGCTAGTGGTTTGGGAGGAACGGGTGAAGCTTTCTTT. Its protein is CASGLGGTGEAFF.